This T cell receptor beta chain was observed in a study of blood T cells in healthy people across ages. For the second PCR, which ran for about 6 to 12 cycles, a sample-barcoded 5' primer and a J-beta primer mix were used. Via MiXCR, TCRdb re-called the 5' RACE reads, giving one row per CDR3 protein. The repertoire holds about a million distinct CDR3 sequences, approximately 38% seen once, with roughly 14% in the top ten. The CDR3 is 14 residues long. V was cut by 4 bases and J by 4 bases, with 13 bases left in between. Per the germline V gene, CDR1 is SGHDN and CDR2 is FVKESK. The individuals who served as donors were healthy Caucasians living in Russia, aged roughly 6 to 90.

The TCR comes from a man aged 18 to 30 in good health. The V and J genes are TRBV14 and TRBJ1-1; unclear D gene. Sequencing input: blood. The CDR3, as DNA: TGTGCCAGCAGCCCAAACGGCCTGGGCACTGAAGCTTTCTTT. Protein sequence: CASSPNGLGTEAFF.